This T cell receptor beta chain emerged from a study of CD8 T cells in Susac syndrome. As concerns this clonotype: Its antigen is unknown.

Sequencing targeted TCR beta in T cells from blood (CD8+ and CD4+). The CDR3 sequence is 14 residues long. V lost 4 bases to trimming and J lost 1 base, with 11 bases between them. CDR1 SGHRS and CDR2 YFSETQ come from the germline V gene. Random hexamers primed reverse transcription of 0.5 to 1 ug RNA. TCRdb redid the calling of the immunoSEQ multiplex PCR reads with MiXCR, one entry per CDR3 protein. The repertoire has 150,000 to 200,000 distinct CDR3 sequences, 75% to 95% of them found once; the top ten carry around 0.1%. Study-level findings and limits: Regarding the TCR sequencing and HLA analysis, the study admitted that a relatively small number of individuals were involved.

The sequence derives from a human donor with Susac syndrome. Sample: CD4+ T cells from PBMCs. This chain uses TRBV5-1 with TRBJ1-1, with a possible D match to TRBD1 (6 bases). The CDR3 loop reads CASSGDNRNTEAFF. CDR3 nucleotides: TGCGCCAGCAGCGGGGACAATAGGAACACTGAAGCTTTCTTT.